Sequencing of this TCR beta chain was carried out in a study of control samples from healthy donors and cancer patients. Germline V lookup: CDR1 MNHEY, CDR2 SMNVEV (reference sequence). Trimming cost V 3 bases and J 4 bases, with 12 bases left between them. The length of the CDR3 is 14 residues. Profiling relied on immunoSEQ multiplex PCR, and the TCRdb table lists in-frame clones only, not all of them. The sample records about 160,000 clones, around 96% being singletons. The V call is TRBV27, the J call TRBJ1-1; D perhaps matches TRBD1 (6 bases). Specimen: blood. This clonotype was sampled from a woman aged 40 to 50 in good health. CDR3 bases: TGTGCCAGCAGTTTTCGGGGGCGCTTCACTGAAGCTTTCTTT. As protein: CASSFRGRFTEAFF.